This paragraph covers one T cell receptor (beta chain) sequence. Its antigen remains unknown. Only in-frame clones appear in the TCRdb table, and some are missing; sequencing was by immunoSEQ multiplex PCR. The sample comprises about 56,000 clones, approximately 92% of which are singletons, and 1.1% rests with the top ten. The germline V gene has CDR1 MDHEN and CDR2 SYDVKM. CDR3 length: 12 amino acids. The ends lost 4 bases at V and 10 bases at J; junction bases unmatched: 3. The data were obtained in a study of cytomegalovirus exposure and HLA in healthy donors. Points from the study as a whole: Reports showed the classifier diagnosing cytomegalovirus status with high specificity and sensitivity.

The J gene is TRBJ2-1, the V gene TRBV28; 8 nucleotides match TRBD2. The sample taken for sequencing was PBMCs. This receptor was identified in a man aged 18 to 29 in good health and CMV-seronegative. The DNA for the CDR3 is TGTGCCAGCAGTTCTGTAGCGGGAGAGCAGTTCTTC. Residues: CASSSVAGEQFF.